These 14 T cell receptor beta chains came from one sample sequenced in a study of blood T cell repertoires in COVID-19. The assay was immunoSEQ multiplex PCR, and TCRdb's table has in-frame clones only and misses some. This sample yields hundreds of thousands of clones, of which around 90% are seen a single time; 0.95% to 1.5% belongs to the top ten. Sequenced material: peripheral blood. The origin of the receptors is a man in his forties or fifties with acute or convalescent COVID-19.

This clone appeared a single time. This chain links TRBV5-6 with TRBJ2-1; 11 bases map to TRBD2. The V segment lost 4 bases and the J segment 2 bases; nucleotides outside the gene matches: 5. The CDR3 is 16 residues long. Germline V gene lookup returns CDR1 SGHDT and CDR2 YYEEEE. The CDR3 loop is CASSLISGGAYNEQFF. The CDR3 coding sequence is TGTGCCAGCAGCCTAATTAGCGGGGGGGCCTACAATGAGCAGTTCTTC. Supplemented by reference TRBV5-6 and TRBJ2-1, the full variable domain reads DAGVTQSPTHLIKTRGQQVTLRCSPKSGHDTVSWYQQALGQGPQFIFQYYEEEERQRGNFPDRFSGHQFPNYSSELNVNALLLGDSALYLCASSLISGGAYNEQFFGPGTRLTVL.

The chain uses TRBV19 and TRBJ1-1; 7 bases agree with TRBD1. Unmatched junction bases numbered 3, after V lost 7 bases and J lost 1 base. Per the germline V gene, CDR1 is LNHDA and CDR2 is SQIVND (reference sequence). CDR3 length: 13 residues. The CDR3 DNA sequence: TGTGCCAGTAAGAGGACAGGGAACACTGAAGCTTTCTTT. Protein: CASKRTGNTEAFF.

The chain joins TRBV9 to TRBJ2-7; D may be TRBD2 (7 bases). V was clipped by 0 bases and J by 2 bases, with 15 bases between them. The CDR3 loop spans 16 amino acids. Germline V lookup: CDR1 SGDLS, CDR2 YYNGEE. CDR3 DNA: TGTGCCAGCAGCGTAGCGGGGGGCCAGCCGGCCTACGAGCAGTACTTC. Encoded protein: CASSVAGGQPAYEQYF.

The genes are TRBV9 and TRBJ1-2; 9 bases align to TRBD1. Germline V gene lookup returns CDR1 SGDLS and CDR2 YYNGEE. The CDR3 runs 16 residues. V shed 3 bases and J 4 bases; nucleotides not matched to a gene: 10. DNA of the CDR3: TGTGCCAGCAGCGAGGCACAGGGGGCGAGTATCTATGGCTACACCTTC. It translates to CASSEAQGASIYGYTF.

The rearrangement uses TRBV30 and TRBJ2-3; 14 nucleotides align to TRBD2. Germline CDR1 is GTSNPN and CDR2 is SVGIG (reference sequence). The ends lost 5 bases at V and 4 bases at J; junction bases unmatched: 8. The CDR3 runs to 16 residues. The DNA of the CDR3 is TGTGCCTGGGCTCTACCGACTAGCGGGAGGGCAGATACGCAGTATTTT. Translation: CAWALPTSGRADTQYF.

The V and J genes are TRBV6-5 and TRBJ1-6, with 9 bases identical to TRBD1. The V segment lost 6 bases and the J segment 9 bases; nucleotides outside the gene matches: 9. CDR1 MNHEY and CDR2 SVGAGI come from the germline V gene. The CDR3 extends over 15 amino acids. The CDR3 DNA is TGTGCCAGCAGCACCGGGACAGGGAGGATTTCACCCCTCCACTTT. Translation gives CASSTGTGRISPLHF.

This chain joins TRBV2 and TRBJ2-7; TRBD2 matches 11 bases. V was pared by 7 bases and J by 4 bases, with 6 bases of the junction left unmatched. The CDR3 loop spans 14 amino acids. Looked up from germline, CDR1 is SNHLY and CDR2 is FYNNEI. This CDR3 is CASISLAGDYEQYF. The CDR3 nucleotides read TGTGCCAGCATCTCACTAGCGGGAGATTACGAGCAGTACTTC. The variable domain in full, completed from reference TRBV2 and TRBJ2-7, reads EPEVTQTPSHQVTQMGQEVILRCVPISNHLYFYWYRQILGQKVEFLVSFYNNEISEKSEIFDDQFSVERPDGSNFTLKIRSTKLEDSAMYFCASISLAGDYEQYFGPGTRLTVT.

This rearrangement joins TRBV5-1 to TRBJ2-2, with 12 bases fitting TRBD2. This CDR3 contains 18 residues. The germline V gene has CDR1 SGHRS and CDR2 YFSETQ. The ends lost 4 bases at V and 4 bases at J; junction bases unmatched: 11. The CDR3 coding sequence is TGCGCCAGCAGCCCAACCGGACTAGCGGGGTCCAGCACCGGGGAGCTGTTTTTT. Its translation: CASSPTGLAGSSTGELFF.

The rearrangement links TRBV5-1 to TRBJ2-3, with TRBD2 identical over 10 bases. Germline CDR1 reads SGHRS; CDR2 reads YFSETQ. This CDR3 comprises 16 residues. Trimming at V came to 2 bases and at J to 4 bases, leaving 7 bases not matched to a gene. DNA of the CDR3: TGCGCCAGCAGCTTTGTTCCTAGCGGGAGAGCAGATACGCAGTATTTT. Amino acid sequence: CASSFVPSGRADTQYF.

This chain links TRBV7-3 with TRBJ2-4, with 7 bases identical to TRBD2. Germline V gives CDR1 SGHTA, CDR2 FQGTGA. The V segment lost 6 bases and the J segment 0 bases; nucleotides outside the gene matches: 20. There are 20 residues in the CDR3. The CDR3 DNA reads TGTGCCAGCAGACGCCTCGCTGGGAGGGGTGCGGATCTAGCCAAAAACATTCAGTACTTC. This translates into CASRRLAGRGADLAKNIQYF.

The rearrangement uses TRBV28 and TRBJ1-1; D is unclear. Germline V gene data show CDR1 as MDHEN and CDR2 as SYDVKM. The V gene lost 10 bases and the J gene lost 6 bases, with 15 bases spanning the gap. The CDR3 contains 12 residues. DNA of the CDR3: TGTGCCATCGGGCGGGATACCGCTGAAGCTTTCTTT. It yields the protein CAIGRDTAEAFF.

This clone was seen more than once but under ten times. The chain couples TRBV19 to TRBJ2-3; D uncertain. Germline loops: CDR1 LNHDA, CDR2 SQIVND (reference sequence). With 3 bases removed from V and 2 bases from J, the gap between germline ends came to 3 bases. This CDR3 spans 12 amino acids. The CDR3 DNA reads TGTGCCAGTAGTATCAACACAGATACGCAGTATTTT. It specifies CASSINTDTQYF.

The V gene is TRBV2, the J gene TRBJ1-2, with 7 nucleotides matching TRBD1. Germline V lookup: CDR1 SNHLY, CDR2 FYNNEI. This CDR3 is built from 14 residues. J was trimmed by 5 bases and V by 5 bases; bases with no gene match: 8. This CDR3 is CASSRAGTEYGYTF. CDR3 DNA sequence: TGTGCCAGCAGTCGTGCCGGGACAGAGTATGGCTACACCTTC.

V gene TRBV5-1 combines with J gene TRBJ1-5; D uncertain. V lost 3 bases and J lost 2, with 9 bases in between. The germline gives CDR1 SGHRS, CDR2 YFSETQ. This CDR3 is built from 14 residues. The CDR3 coding sequence is TGCGCCAGCAGCTGGAGTGGAGGCAATCAGCCCCAGCATTTT. Its translation is CASSWSGGNQPQHF.